This record covers a single T cell receptor beta chain. The sample originates from a study of T cell responses to AZD1222 COVID-19 vaccine. The table came from immunoSEQ multiplex PCR; TCRdb's copy has only in-frame clones and leaves some out. Here the sample spans some 83,000 clones, approximately 91% being singletons. The CDR3 spans 16 residues. Germline CDR1 reads MNHEY; CDR2 reads SVGAGI. Deletions cut 2 bases from V and 0 bases from J, with 11 bases between. The clonotype originates from an adult who received the AZD1222 COVID-19 vaccine. Sample: peripheral blood, taken 28 days after the second AZD1222 dose. The chain is built from TRBV6-5 and TRBJ1-3, with a tentative D call TRBD1 (5 bases). Written as DNA, the CDR3 is TGTGCCAGCAGTTACAACAGGCAGAGCTCTGGAAACACCATATATTTT. This sequence encodes CASSYNRQSSGNTIYF.